This T cell receptor (beta chain) was sequenced for a study of cytomegalovirus exposure and HLA in healthy donors. Study-wide results and caveats: High sensitivity and specificity were reportedly achieved when the classifier diagnosed cytomegalovirus status.

Only a few counts were recorded for this clone. What it recognizes is unknown. The PCR was carried out with 60 Vbeta primers and 13 Jbeta primers. Assay used: immunoSEQ multiplex PCR; TCRdb lists only in-frame clones, some missing. Of roughly 100,000 clones in the sample, approximately 70% were seen once. Per germline, CDR1 KGHSH and CDR2 LQKENI. CDR3 length: 13 amino acids. Unrecorded immune exposure was likely among donors, who were nominally healthy when sampled. The chain combines TRBV18 with TRBJ2-1; D is perhaps TRBD2 (5 bases). The sequence was collected from a man aged 40-49 years in good health and CMV-seronegative. The sequenced sample consisted of PBMCs. Here the CDR3 DNA reads TGTGCTACCCGGGAAGGGTTTTTCAATGAGCAGTTCTTC. This sequence encodes CATREGFFNEQFF.